The 25 T cell receptor beta chains listed next were all sequenced from one sample in a study of brain T cells in children with intractable seizures. The assay was immunoSEQ multiplex PCR, and TCRdb's table has in-frame clones only and misses some. The data hold around 340,000 clones, with over 90% observed a single time. Time point reported: blood from clinic visit 5 months post-surgery; TSC patient then seizure free. Specimen: peripheral blood, collected 4 to 5 months after surgery. These TCRs come from a boy under two years old with tuberous sclerosis and intractable seizures.

The rearrangement uses TRBV20-1 and TRBJ1-4; no definite D call. The germline gives CDR1 DFQATT, CDR2 SNEGSKA (reference sequence). Trimming removed 3 bases at V and 2 bases at J, with 13 bases between. The CDR3 sequence is 15 residues long. CDR3 DNA sequence: TGCAGTGCTAGTGACAAGATCCTCACTAATGAAAAACTGTTTTTT. Translating it yields CSASDKILTNEKLFF.

The CDR3 DNA reads TGTGCCATCAGTGACTACAGCCAGCACAATGAGCAGTTCTTC. Translating it yields CAISDYSQHNEQFF. The chain couples TRBV10-3 to TRBJ2-1, with D unclear. V lost 3 bases and J lost 5, with 11 bases in between. Germline CDR1 ENHRY, CDR2 SYGVKD. CDR3 size: 14 residues.

The J gene is TRBJ2-1, the V gene TRBV1; the table gives TRBD2 as D, unverified against the DNA. TRBV1 is flagged as a pseudogene. This CDR3 has 19 residues. CDR3 nucleotide sequence: TGCACCAGCAGCCCAGTGTGGGTTGGGTTTAGCGGAATCTACAATGAGCAGTTCTTC. It specifies CTSSPVWVGFSGIYNEQFF.

V and J are TRBV30 and TRBJ1-1, with unresolved D. The ends were cut back, 8 bases at V and 2 bases at J, with 9 bases in the middle. Germline V gives CDR1 GTSNPN, CDR2 SVGIG (reference sequence). This CDR3 spans 11 amino acids. CDR3 amino acids: CARTVNTEAFF. CDR3 nucleotide sequence: TGTGCCCGGACGGTTAACACTGAAGCTTTCTTT.

The chain uses TRBV24-1 and TRBJ2-5; D possibly matches TRBD1 or TRBD2 (5 bases each). Germline assignment: CDR1 KGHDR and CDR2 SFDVKD. The V and J ends lost 7 bases and 4 bases respectively, with 18 bases between them. The CDR3 covers 15 residues. CDR3 in DNA: TGTGCCACCAGATCCCTGGGACGGGCCCGAGAGACCCAGTACTTC. Translating it yields CATRSLGRARETQYF.

J is TRBJ1-1 and V is TRBV2; a possible D gene is TRBD1 (6 bases). With 3 bases removed from V and 3 bases from J, the gap between germline ends came to 11 bases. The germline V gene encodes CDR1 SNHLY and CDR2 FYNNEI. The CDR3 length is 14 residues. The CDR3 here is CASSDPNRDTEAFF. Written as DNA, the CDR3 is TGTGCCAGCAGTGACCCCAACAGGGACACTGAAGCTTTCTTT.

V is TRBV27 and J is TRBJ2-1, with TRBD2 as a possible D gene (6 bases). The germline V and J ends were trimmed by 8 bases and 0 bases, with 29 bases remaining between them. The CDR3 spans 20 residues. Germline CDR1 is MNHEY and CDR2 is SMNVEV (reference sequence). The CDR3 protein is CASQGQGLNQGDFSYNEQFF. The CDR3 region has the DNA TGTGCCAGCCAGGGTCAAGGACTAAACCAAGGGGATTTCTCCTACAATGAGCAGTTCTTC.

This CDR3 reads CASSSEGGRALDEQFF. DNA of the CDR3: TGTGCCAGCAGCTCCGAGGGCGGGAGGGCCTTGGATGAGCAGTTCTTC. The chain couples TRBV11-3 to TRBJ2-1; TRBD2 matches at 9 bases. V lost 4 bases and J lost 8; bases outside the gene matches: 12. Germline-derived CDR1 and CDR2 are SGHNT and YENEEA. The CDR3 runs to 16 residues.

CDR3 in DNA: TGTGCCAGCAGAAATAGTAGCACAGATACGCAGTATTTT. It is translated as CASRNSSTDTQYF. The J gene is TRBJ2-3, the V gene TRBV28, with unresolved D. V lost 6 bases to trimming and J lost 0 bases, with 7 bases between them. There are 13 residues in the CDR3. Germline CDR1 is MDHEN and CDR2 is SYDVKM.

This chain links TRBV7-8 with TRBJ2-7; D may match TRBD1 or TRBD2 (5 bases each). V lost 5 bases and J lost 1, with 15 bases in between. This CDR3 has 15 residues. Per the germline V gene, CDR1 is SGHVS and CDR2 is FQNEAQ. Written as DNA, the CDR3 is TGTGCCAGCAGCCCGCCCTGGGACGGTTCCTACGAGCAGTACTTC. This translates into CASSPPWDGSYEQYF.

CDR3 nucleotides: TGTGCCTGCGTAGGATACCCGGAGACCCAGTACTTC. Amino acid sequence: CACVGYPETQYF. This chain uses TRBV30 with TRBJ2-5; the D is unclear. CDR3 length: 12 residues. V lost 6 bases to trimming and J lost 5 bases, with 13 bases between them. Germline CDR1 and CDR2: GTSNPN and SVGIG (reference sequence).

V is TRBV5-1 and J is TRBJ2-7, with a tentative D call TRBD2 (6 bases). V was clipped by 5 bases and J by 5 bases, with 17 bases between them. There are 14 residues in the CDR3. CDR1 SGHRS and CDR2 YFSETQ come from the germline V gene. The CDR3 spells CASSGPGDVDEQYF. CDR3 DNA: TGCGCCAGCAGTGGGCCGGGGGACGTCGACGAGCAGTACTTC.

The chain is built from TRBV7-2 and TRBJ1-5; D unresolved. This CDR3 spans 12 amino acids. The V and J ends lost 8 bases and 7 bases respectively, with 12 bases between them. CDR1 and CDR2 (germline): SGHTA, FQGNSA. This CDR3 is CASSEVRQPQHF. Here the CDR3 DNA reads TGTGCCAGCTCGGAGGTCAGACAGCCCCAGCATTTT.

In DNA, the CDR3 is TGTGCCAGCAGCTCCCCCCCCCGGGTAGAGACCCAGTACTTC. Translation gives CASSSPPRVETQYF. This chain links TRBV7-8 with TRBJ2-5; D gene uncertain. The CDR3 runs to 14 residues. The germline gives CDR1 SGHVS, CDR2 FQNEAQ. V lost 4 bases and J lost 4, with 13 bases in between.

V is TRBV3-1 (or the pseudogene TRBV3-2) and J is TRBJ2-3; D perhaps matches TRBD2 (5 bases). Germline CDR1 and CDR2: LGHDT and YNNKEL (reference sequence). CDR3 length: 14 residues. The V gene lost 5 bases and the J gene lost 3 bases, with 12 bases spanning the gap. CDR3 protein: CASSYRGMTDTQYF. DNA for the CDR3: TGTGCCAGCAGCTACCGGGGTATGACAGATACGCAGTATTTT.

This rearrangement joins TRBV5-4 to TRBJ2-1, with D possibly called TRBD1 or TRBD2 (5 bases each). The V end lost 4 bases, the J end lost 10 bases, and 18 bases lay between the germline ends. Germline CDR1 is SGHNT and CDR2 is YYREEE (reference sequence). This CDR3 has 14 amino acids. CDR3 amino acids: CASSQWDGDGEQFF. The CDR3 coding sequence is TGTGCCAGCAGCCAATGGGACGGCGACGGGGAGCAGTTCTTC.

This chain uses TRBV24-1 with TRBJ2-2; 12 positions match TRBD2. Trimming removed 9 bases from V and 7 bases from J; junction bases left unmatched: 11. The CDR3 is 16 amino acids. Germline loops: CDR1 KGHDR, CDR2 SFDVKD. Here the CDR3 reads CATSLAGGPWGGELFF. CDR3 bases: TGTGCCACCTCGCTAGCGGGAGGGCCGTGGGGCGGGGAGCTGTTTTTT.

This clone was counted once. This specimen includes other DNA sequences encoding the same CDR3. CDR3 coding DNA: TGCAGCGTCGGGACTAGCGGGAGGTACGAGCAGTACTTC. This translates into CSVGTSGRYEQYF. The chain combines TRBV29-1 with TRBJ2-7, with TRBD2 matching 15 bases. This CDR3 contains 13 residues. Trimming at V came to 6 bases and at J to 4 bases, leaving 1 base not matched to a gene. From germline, CDR1 is SQVTM and CDR2 ANQGSEA.

V and J are TRBV30 and TRBJ1-1, with a possible D match to TRBD1 (6 bases). Germline assignment: CDR1 GTSNPN and CDR2 SVGIG (reference sequence). This CDR3 is 12 amino acids long. Trimming took off 1 base at V and 6 bases at J, with 9 bases between the two ends. CDR3 coding DNA: TGTGCCTGGAGTGAGGGGGGGGCTGAAGCTTTCTTT. Translation gives CAWSEGGAEAFF.

The chain is built from TRBV3-1 (or the pseudogene TRBV3-2) and TRBJ2-1, with TRBD1 matching 7 bases. Germline-derived CDR1 and CDR2 are LGHDT and YNNKEL (reference sequence). Unmatched junction bases numbered 19, after V lost 4 bases and J lost 7 bases. The CDR3 covers 18 residues. The CDR3 reads CASSRETGPGSIGNEQFF. In nucleotides, the CDR3 is TGTGCCAGCAGCCGCGAGACAGGGCCGGGTTCGATTGGGAATGAGCAGTTCTTC.

This rearrangement joins TRBV2 to TRBJ2-5, with D unresolved. The CDR3 loop spans 16 amino acids. V shed 0 bases and J shed 2 bases, with 13 bases lying between them. Germline V CDR1 and CDR2: SNHLY, FYNNEI. The CDR3 DNA reads as TGTGCCAGCAGTGAAGCGCTGGGTTTAGGGCAAGAGACCCAGTACTTC. It encodes CASSEALGLGQETQYF.

This chain uses TRBV4-1 with TRBJ2-7, with TRBD1 matching over 7 bases. Germline CDR1 MGHRA, CDR2 YSYEKL. V lost 3 bases, J lost 0 bases, and 5 bases stayed unmatched. This CDR3 contains 15 residues. The CDR3 DNA reads TGCGCCAGCAGCCAGGCCAGGACAGGCTCCTACGAGCAGTACTTC. This sequence encodes CASSQARTGSYEQYF.

The genes are TRBV5-6 and TRBJ2-1; no definite D call. This CDR3 spans 15 amino acids. V lost 1 base and J 2 bases, leaving 10 bases between the germline ends. Germline V gene lookup returns CDR1 SGHDT and CDR2 YYEEEE. The CDR3 sequence: CASSLYNTAYNEQFF. The CDR3 coding sequence is TGTGCCAGCAGCTTGTACAATACCGCCTACAATGAGCAGTTCTTC.

Note on this clone: One end of the junction does not line up with germline, which may come from a read error. Distinct nucleotide sequences in the sample also encode this CDR3. V and J are TRBV4-2 and TRBJ2-2; possibly TRBD1 or TRBD2 for D (6 bases each). CDR1 and CDR2 from the germline V gene are LGHNA and YNFKEQ. The CDR3 sequence is 13 residues long. This CDR3 reads CASRWGDTGELFF. The CDR3 DNA reads as TGTGCCAGCCGATGGGGGGACACCGGGGAGTTGTTTTTT.

The chain links TRBV6-5 to TRBJ2-2; 11 bases map to TRBD1. Germline V gene lookup returns CDR1 MNHEY and CDR2 SVGAGI. The junction had 5 bases not matched to a gene; V was cut back by 7 bases and J by 4 bases. The CDR3 totals 15 residues. Here the CDR3 DNA reads TGTGCCAGCACTCGGGACAGGGGGGTCACCGGGGAGCTGTTTTTT. Encoded protein: CASTRDRGVTGELFF.